This T cell receptor beta chain was observed in a study of blood T cell repertoires in COVID-19. On the study more broadly: Samples taken during acute and convalescent COVID-19 were collected in the United States, Italy and Spain. T cells, B-cell-depleted T cells, or PBMCs provided the cDNA or gDNA that served as material.

Per the authors' pipeline: By means of reference gene primer amplification, nucleated cell counts were estimated. Here immunoSEQ multiplex PCR was the method, and the copy in TCRdb shows in-frame clones only, minus some. V and J calls and clone size are given by that table; D and trimming were obtained from the DNA. The repertoire has about 140,000 clones, 70% to 80% of them found once; the top ten carry approximately 4.5%. V gave up 7 bases and J gave up 0 bases; unmatched junction bases: 6. Germline CDR1 reads SGHRS; CDR2 reads YFSETQ. The CDR3 contains 16 residues. The source material was peripheral blood. The source of this sequence is a woman of 80 years or more with active or convalescent COVID-19. The V call is TRBV5-1, the J call TRBJ2-1, with 11 positions matching TRBD2. DNA for the CDR3: TGCGCCAGCGACTCTAGCGGGGGGCACTCCTACAATGAGCAGTTCTTC. It is translated as CASDSSGGHSYNEQFF.